One and the same sample provided the 9 T cell receptor beta chains below, sequenced in a study of technical replicates of blood from several donors. Assay used: immunoSEQ multiplex PCR; TCRdb lists only in-frame clones, some missing. The sample shows more than 65,000 clones, about 97% of them seen only once. The sequenced material came from T cells isolated from PBMCs. Source of these receptors: a human donor in good health.

The chain recombines TRBV10-3 with TRBJ2-5; 7 nucleotides align to TRBD1. The CDR3 runs 13 residues. The trim removed 6 bases at V and 1 base at J, leaving 2 bases unmatched. Germline CDR1 ENHRY, CDR2 SYGVKD. DNA of the CDR3: TGTGCCATCAGCGGGACAGTCCAAGAGACCCAGTACTTC. This gives the protein CAISGTVQETQYF.

The V call is TRBV19, the J call TRBJ1-1; 9 bases are shared with TRBD1. The CDR3 is 14 amino acids. Germline CDR1 and CDR2: LNHDA and SQIVND (reference sequence). The V and J ends lost 4 bases and 5 bases, in that order; junction bases with no gene match: 5. In DNA, the CDR3 is TGTGCCAGTAGTACGGGGACAGGGACTACTGAAGCTTTCTTT. This encodes CASSTGTGTTEAFF. The entire variable domain, with the rest obtained from reference TRBV19 and TRBJ1-1, is as follows: DGGITQSPKYLFRKEGQNVTLSCEQNLNHDAMYWYRQDPGQGLRLIYYSQIVNDFQKGDIAEGYSVSREKKESFPLTVTSAQKNPTAFYLCASSTGTGTTEAFFGQGTRLTVV.

V is TRBV6-5 and J is TRBJ2-1; TRBD1 aligns across 7 bases. Germline CDR1 and CDR2: MNHEY and SVGAGI. The CDR3 is made up of 16 amino acids. Germline trimming cut 2 bases from V and 4 bases from J; bases unmatched to any gene: 8. The CDR3 bases are TGTGCCAGCAGTTACAATATGGGACAGAAATACAATGAGCAGTTCTTC. Amino acids: CASSYNMGQKYNEQFF.

The V call is TRBV5-6, the J call TRBJ2-7; no clear D. Per germline, CDR1 SGHDT and CDR2 YYEEEE. The germline V and J ends were trimmed by 0 bases and 2 bases, with 9 bases remaining between them. The CDR3 runs 14 residues. The CDR3, as DNA: TGTGCCAGCAGCTTGGGTCTAGAGGCCTACGAGCAGTACTTC. Protein product: CASSLGLEAYEQYF.

This chain joins TRBV9 and TRBJ1-2, with a tentative D call TRBD1 (5 bases). Germline V CDR1 and CDR2: SGDLS, YYNGEE. Trimming cost V 9 bases and J 5 bases, with 14 bases left between them. The length of the CDR3 is 12 residues. CDR3 loop: CATSTPGYGYTF. The DNA of the CDR3 is TGTGCCACCTCCACCCCAGGGTATGGCTACACCTTC. Complete variable domain (other parts from reference TRBV9 and TRBJ1-2): DSGVTQTPKHLITATGQRVTLRCSPRSGDLSVYWYQQSLDQGLQFLIQYYNGEERAKGNILERFSAQQFPDLHSELNLSSLELGDSALYFCATSTPGYGYTFGSGTRLTVV.

The gene calls are TRBV5-4 and TRBJ2-5; 10 positions match TRBD2. CDR1 SGHNT and CDR2 YYREEE come from the germline V gene (reference sequence). Unmatched junction bases numbered 6, after V lost 0 bases and J lost 1 base. The CDR3 contains 17 residues. The CDR3 reads CASSLAASGGLQETQYF. The CDR3 DNA sequence: TGTGCCAGCAGCTTGGCCGCTAGCGGGGGCCTCCAAGAGACCCAGTACTTC.

The count of this clone is one. This chain uses TRBV18 with TRBJ2-6, with TRBD2 as a possible D gene (7 bases). Germline CDR1 is KGHSH and CDR2 is LQKENI. V was clipped by 4 bases and J by 2 bases, with 9 bases between them. This CDR3 is built from 15 residues. The CDR3 nucleotides read TGTGCCAGCTCACGGGGGGGCGCTGGGGCCAACGTCCTGACTTTC. Protein: CASSRGGAGANVLTF.

V usage is TRBV9 and J usage is TRBJ2-7; 12 nucleotides match TRBD2. Germline V gene lookup returns CDR1 SGDLS and CDR2 YYNGEE. CDR3 length: 15 residues. V shed 3 bases, J shed 5 bases, and the junction held 6 bases outside the gene matches. As DNA, the CDR3 is TGTGCCAGCAGCGCGACTAGCGGGAGATACCACGAGCAGTACTTC. This translates into CASSATSGRYHEQYF.

The chain combines TRBV9 with TRBJ1-2, with TRBD1 as a possible D gene (5 bases). From germline, CDR1 is SGDLS and CDR2 YYNGEE. V was clipped by 2 bases and J by 7 bases, with 9 bases between them. This CDR3 spans 12 amino acids. This CDR3 is CASSVRGGGYTF. Written as DNA, the CDR3 is TGTGCCAGCAGCGTTCGCGGGGGTGGCTACACCTTC.